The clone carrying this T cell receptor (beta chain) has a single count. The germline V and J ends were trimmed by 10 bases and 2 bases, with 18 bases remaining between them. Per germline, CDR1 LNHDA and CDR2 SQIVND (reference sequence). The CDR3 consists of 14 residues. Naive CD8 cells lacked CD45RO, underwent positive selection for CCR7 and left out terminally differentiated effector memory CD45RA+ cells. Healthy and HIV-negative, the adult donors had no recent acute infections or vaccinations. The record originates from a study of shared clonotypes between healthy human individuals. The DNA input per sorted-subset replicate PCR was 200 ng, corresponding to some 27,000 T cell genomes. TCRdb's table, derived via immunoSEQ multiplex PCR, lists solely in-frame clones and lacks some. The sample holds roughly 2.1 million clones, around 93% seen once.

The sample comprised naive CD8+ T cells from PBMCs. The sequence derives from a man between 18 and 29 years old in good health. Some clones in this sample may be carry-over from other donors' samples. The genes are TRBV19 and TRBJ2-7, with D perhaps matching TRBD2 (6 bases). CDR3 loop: CATGLRDLAYEQYF. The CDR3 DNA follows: TGTGCCACCGGACTCCGGGACTTGGCCTACGAGCAGTACTTC.